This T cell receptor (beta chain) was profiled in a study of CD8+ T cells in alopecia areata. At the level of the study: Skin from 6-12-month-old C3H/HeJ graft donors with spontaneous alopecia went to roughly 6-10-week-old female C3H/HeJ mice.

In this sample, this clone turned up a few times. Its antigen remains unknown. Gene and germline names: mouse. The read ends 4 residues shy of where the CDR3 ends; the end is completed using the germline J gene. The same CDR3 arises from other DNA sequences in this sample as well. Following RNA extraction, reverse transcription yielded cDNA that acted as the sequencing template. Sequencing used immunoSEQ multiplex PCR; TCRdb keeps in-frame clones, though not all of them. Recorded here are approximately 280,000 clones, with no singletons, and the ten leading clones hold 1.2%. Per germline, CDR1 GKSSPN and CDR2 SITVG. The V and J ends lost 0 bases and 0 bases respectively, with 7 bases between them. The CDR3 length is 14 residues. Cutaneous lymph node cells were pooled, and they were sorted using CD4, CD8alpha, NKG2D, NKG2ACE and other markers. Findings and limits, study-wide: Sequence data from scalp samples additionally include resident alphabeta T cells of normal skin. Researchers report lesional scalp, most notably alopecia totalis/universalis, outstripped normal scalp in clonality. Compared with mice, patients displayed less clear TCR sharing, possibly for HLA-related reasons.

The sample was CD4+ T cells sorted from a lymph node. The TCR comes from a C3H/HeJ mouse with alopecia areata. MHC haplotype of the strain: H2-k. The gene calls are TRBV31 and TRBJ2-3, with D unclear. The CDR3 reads CAWSLQSSAETLYF. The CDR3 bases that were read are TGTGCCTGGAGTCTACAATCTAGTGCAGAA. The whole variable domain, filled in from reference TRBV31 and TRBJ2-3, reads AQTIHQWPVAEIKAVGSPLSLGCTIKGKSSPNLYWYWQATGGTLQQLFYSITVGQVESVVQLNLSASRPKDDQFILSTEKLLLSHSGFYLCAWSLQSSAETLYFGSGTRLTVL.